What follows are 18 T cell receptor beta chains derived from one specimen sequenced in a study of cytomegalovirus exposure and HLA in healthy donors. The PCR contained 60 Vbeta and 13 Jbeta primers. Using immunoSEQ multiplex PCR, the repertoire was profiled, and TCRdb retains in-frame clones only, with some absent. The sample consists of 160,000 or so clones, 82% of them appearing once. The sequenced material came from PBMCs. Every receptor here comes from a man between 50 and 59 years old in good health and CMV-seropositive.

The sample holds a few counts of this clone. One end of the junction fails to match germline, which may point to a read error. This CDR3 is CSSSLNPGETQYF. DNA of the CDR3: TGTTCCAGCAGCTTAAATCCCGGGGAGACCCAGTACTTC. The V gene is TRBV7-9, the J gene TRBJ2-5, with no clear D. This CDR3 region has 13 residues. Looked up from germline, CDR1 is SEHNR and CDR2 is FQNEAQ (reference sequence).

The chain uses TRBV29-1 and TRBJ1-4; D uncertain. Trimming took 4 bases from V and 2 from J, leaving 8 bases between them. There are 13 residues in the CDR3. Germline V gene lookup returns CDR1 SQVTM and CDR2 ANQGSEA. CDR3 sequence (DNA): TGCAGCGTTGTGGAGGGTACTAATGAAAAACTGTTTTTT. Translated: CSVVEGTNEKLFF.

The V gene is TRBV5-1, the J gene TRBJ2-5, with 14 nucleotides matching TRBD2. Trimming took 5 bases from V and 5 from J; bases not matched to a gene: 8. Germline lookup yields CDR1 SGHRS and CDR2 YFSETQ. This CDR3 contains 16 residues. As DNA, the CDR3 is TGCGCCAGCAGAGACGGGACTAGCGGGAGTTGGGAGACCCAGTACTTC. The encoded protein is CASRDGTSGSWETQYF.

The genes are TRBV9 and TRBJ2-3; the match to TRBD2 covers 10 bases. The CDR3 consists of 16 residues. V shed 3 bases, J shed 0 bases, and the junction held 4 bases outside the gene matches. Germline V CDR1 and CDR2: SGDLS, YYNGEE. CDR3 loop: CASSGLAGASTDTQYF. The CDR3 DNA sequence: TGTGCCAGCAGCGGCCTAGCGGGGGCTAGCACAGATACGCAGTATTTT. Looking up the rest from reference TRBV9 and TRBJ2-3 gives the full variable domain: DSGVTQTPKHLITATGQRVTLRCSPRSGDLSVYWYQQSLDQGLQFLIQYYNGEERAKGNILERFSAQQFPDLHSELNLSSLELGDSALYFCASSGLAGASTDTQYFGPGTRLTVL.

J is TRBJ2-1 and V is TRBV7-2; 9 bases match TRBD1. The CDR3 loop spans 15 amino acids. Per the germline V gene, CDR1 is SGHTA and CDR2 is FQGNSA. Germline trimming cut 5 bases from V and 2 bases from J; bases unmatched to any gene: 4. This CDR3 reads CASSLTGGPYNEQFF. Written as DNA, the CDR3 is TGTGCCAGCAGCCTAACAGGGGGCCCCTACAATGAGCAGTTCTTC.

The CDR3 here is CASSQVGTGPTLAYEQYF. The CDR3 region has the DNA TGTGCCAGCAGCCAAGTAGGGACAGGTCCTACCCTCGCCTACGAGCAGTACTTC. The V call is TRBV14, the J call TRBJ2-5; 8 bases fit TRBD1. Gene TRBJ2-7 matches the end of the DNA better, so the J call may be wrong. The germline CDR1 and CDR2 sequences are SGHDN and FVKESK. This CDR3 has 18 amino acids.

V usage is TRBV27 and J usage is TRBJ2-1; 9 bases line up with TRBD2. V was pared by 0 bases and J by 2 bases, with 2 bases of the junction left unmatched. Looked up from germline, CDR1 is MNHEY and CDR2 is SMNVEV (reference sequence). This CDR3 contains 16 residues. The CDR3 spells CASSLSPSGAYNEQFF. CDR3 nucleotides: TGTGCCAGCAGTTTATCCCCTAGCGGGGCCTACAATGAGCAGTTCTTC.

The J gene is TRBJ2-7, the V gene TRBV4-3; 11 nucleotides align to TRBD2. Trimming at V came to 4 bases and at J to 4 bases, leaving 6 bases not matched to a gene. The CDR3 has 15 residues. Germline V CDR1 and CDR2: LGHNA, YSLEER. The CDR3 region is CASSPVAGGHYEQYF. CDR3 nucleotides: TGCGCCAGCAGCCCCGTAGCGGGGGGGCATTACGAGCAGTACTTC.

V gene TRBV28 combines with J gene TRBJ2-7; the match to TRBD2 covers 9 bases. Germline CDR1 is MDHEN and CDR2 is SYDVKM. The trim removed 6 bases at V and 6 bases at J, leaving 9 bases unmatched. This CDR3 is 14 amino acids long. DNA of the CDR3: TGTGCCAGCAGACCTAGCGGGGAGGGAGGCGAGCAGTACTTC. Protein sequence: CASRPSGEGGEQYF.

Comment on this clone: The sample holds other DNA sequences that translate to the same CDR3. J is TRBJ2-7 and V is TRBV28; D may be TRBD1 (6 bases). Germline V gene data show CDR1 as MDHEN and CDR2 as SYDVKM. This CDR3 region has 13 residues. V was pared by 6 bases and J by 2 bases, with 11 bases between. The CDR3 coding sequence is TGTGCCAGCAGACCACAGGGAACCTACGAGCAGTACTTC. This translates into CASRPQGTYEQYF.

The chain has TRBV5-4 and TRBJ2-5; 14 nucleotides agree with TRBD2. The DNA end favors TRBJ2-7, so the J call may be wrong. Germline-derived CDR1 and CDR2 are SGHNT and YYREEE (reference sequence). CDR3 length: 15 residues. CDR3 sequence (DNA): TGTGCCAGCAGCTTAGGACTAGCGGGAGGCTACGAGCAGTACTTC. Its translation: CASSLGLAGGYEQYF.

The rearrangement uses TRBV16 and TRBJ1-1, with 10 bases lining up with TRBD1. This CDR3 region has 17 residues. V lost 2 bases and J lost 2; bases outside the gene matches: 8. Germline V lookup: CDR1 KGHSY, CDR2 FQNENV. CDR3: CASSQPDRGRPNTEAFF. The CDR3 coding sequence is TGTGCCAGCAGCCAACCTGACAGGGGGCGACCTAACACTGAAGCTTTCTTT.

The chain links TRBV2 to TRBJ2-5; D is undetermined. The CDR3 is 13 residues long. Germline V gives CDR1 SNHLY, CDR2 FYNNEI. The V gene lost 7 bases and the J gene lost 2 bases, with 11 bases spanning the gap. CDR3 loop: CASNIVEQETQYF. The CDR3 bases are TGTGCCAGCAATATTGTAGAGCAAGAGACCCAGTACTTC. Full variable domain (outside the CDR3, taken from reference TRBV2 and TRBJ2-5): EPEVTQTPSHQVTQMGQEVILRCVPISNHLYFYWYRQILGQKVEFLVSFYNNEISEKSEIFDDQFSVERPDGSNFTLKIRSTKLEDSAMYFCASNIVEQETQYFGPGTRLLVL.

This sequence joins TRBV28 and TRBJ1-5; D gene ambiguous. V was pared by 8 bases and J by 8 bases, with 25 bases between. The germline V gene encodes CDR1 MDHEN and CDR2 SYDVKM. The CDR3 consists of 16 residues. The CDR3 DNA reads TGTGCCAGCTCCCTCCTATCGGAGGGTCGAAGAAAGCCCCAGCATTTT. Its translation: CASSLLSEGRRKPQHF.

This chain joins TRBV28 and TRBJ1-5, with unresolved D. V lost 6 bases to trimming and J lost 6 bases, with 15 bases between them. Germline assignment: CDR1 MDHEN and CDR2 SYDVKM. This CDR3 has 14 residues. The CDR3 spells CASRPEVWGQPQHF. CDR3 bases: TGTGCCAGCAGGCCGGAGGTTTGGGGTCAGCCCCAGCATTTT.

The genes are TRBV29-1 and TRBJ2-3, with 7 bases identical to TRBD1. CDR3 length: 13 residues. The junction had 4 bases not matched to a gene; V was cut back by 7 bases and J by 0 bases. The germline CDR1 and CDR2 sequences are SQVTM and ANQGSEA. The CDR3 DNA sequence: TGCAGCGCCCCGGGACAGAGCACAGATACGCAGTATTTT. The encoded protein is CSAPGQSTDTQYF.

The rearrangement uses TRBV15 and TRBJ2-5, with a tentative D call TRBD2 (5 bases). The J call may be faulty, since TRBJ2-7 better matches the DNA end. The CDR3 is 17 residues long. Germline CDR1 reads LNHNV; CDR2 reads YYDKDF (reference sequence). CDR3 residues: CATSSSRGAGEGYEQYF. DNA of the CDR3: TGTGCCACCAGCAGTTCCCGGGGTGCCGGCGAAGGCTACGAGCAGTACTTC.

V gene TRBV30 combines with J gene TRBJ2-3, with a possible D match to TRBD2 (6 bases). The germline V gene encodes CDR1 GTSNPN and CDR2 SVGIG (reference sequence). The CDR3 consists of 14 residues. V shed 3 bases and J shed 4 bases, with 14 bases lying between them. The CDR3 DNA is TGTGCCTGGAGACACGGGAGTGGGGCAGATACGCAGTATTTT. Translated: CAWRHGSGADTQYF.